This T cell receptor beta chain emerged from a study of radiation and T cells in renal cell carcinoma. Sequenced by immunoSEQ multiplex PCR; TCRdb stores in-frame clones only, minus some. The sample lists around 10,000 clones; 50% to 70% were seen once. The CDR3 contains 13 residues. Germline V lookup: CDR1 SGHRS, CDR2 YFSETQ. V gave up 4 bases and J gave up 2 bases, with 10 bases separating them. The treatment was: 15 Gy SBRT to primary tumor, nephrectomy 4 weeks later. The sample here was tumor tissue, taken from a patient whose treatment included radiotherapy and nephrectomy. The chain combines TRBV5-1 with TRBJ2-7; tentatively, D is TRBD1 (6 bases). The clonotype comes from a woman aged 50 to 65 with renal cell carcinoma. CDR3 region: CASSQGSTYEQYF. CDR3 nucleotides: TGCGCCAGCAGCCAGGGGTCTACCTACGAGCAGTACTTC.